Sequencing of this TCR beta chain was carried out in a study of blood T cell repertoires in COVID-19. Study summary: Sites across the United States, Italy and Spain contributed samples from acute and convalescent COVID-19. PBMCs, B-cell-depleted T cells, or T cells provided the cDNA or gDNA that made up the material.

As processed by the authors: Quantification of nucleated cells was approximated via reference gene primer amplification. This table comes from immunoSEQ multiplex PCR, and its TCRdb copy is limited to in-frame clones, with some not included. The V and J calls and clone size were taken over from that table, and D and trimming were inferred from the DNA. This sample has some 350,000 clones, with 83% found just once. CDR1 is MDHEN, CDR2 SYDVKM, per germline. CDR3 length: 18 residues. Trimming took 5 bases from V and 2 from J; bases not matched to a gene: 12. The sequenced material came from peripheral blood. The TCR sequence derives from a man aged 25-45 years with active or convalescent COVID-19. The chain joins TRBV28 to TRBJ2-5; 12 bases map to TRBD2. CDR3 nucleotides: TGTGCCAGCAGTCCCCCAACTAGCGGGAGGCCGGGGCAAGAGACCCAGTACTTC. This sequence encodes CASSPPTSGRPGQETQYF.